The 17 T cell receptor beta chains presented below share a single source sample, sequenced in a study of control samples from healthy donors and cancer patients. Assay: immunoSEQ multiplex PCR; the TCRdb copy retains only in-frame clones and omits some. The table records some 250,000 clones, roughly four fifths of them present only once. Specimen: PBMCs. Receptors originate from a woman aged 60-70 years with lung cancer.

The chain recombines TRBV5-1 with TRBJ1-1; 8 nucleotides line up with TRBD1. J was trimmed by 10 bases and V by 0 bases; bases with no gene match: 2. The CDR3 consists of 12 residues. From germline, CDR1 is SGHRS and CDR2 YFSETQ. CDR3 in amino acids: CASSLDDRGAFF. In DNA form, the CDR3 reads TGCGCCAGCAGCTTGGACGACAGGGGAGCTTTCTTT.

The chain has TRBV4-1 and TRBJ2-7, with 9 nucleotides matching TRBD2. With 4 bases clipped from V and 3 bases from J, the junction kept 4 bases outside the gene matches. The CDR3 spans 14 residues. Germline V lookup: CDR1 MGHRA, CDR2 YSYEKL. The CDR3 DNA reads TGCGCCAGCAGCCTCATAGCGGGGGTCTACGAGCAGTACTTC. Protein: CASSLIAGVYEQYF.

The V gene is TRBV2, the J gene TRBJ1-2, with D perhaps matching TRBD1 (5 bases). Trimming cost V 6 bases and J 5 bases, with 16 bases left between them. There are 14 residues in the CDR3. Germline CDR1 SNHLY, CDR2 FYNNEI. CDR3 sequence reads: CASSMETAIYGYTF. The CDR3 DNA sequence: TGTGCCAGCAGCATGGAGACAGCGATTTATGGCTACACCTTC.

The chain joins TRBV9 to TRBJ1-6; unclear D gene. This CDR3 spans 14 amino acids. In germline, CDR1 is SGDLS, CDR2 YYNGEE. The V end lost 0 bases, the J end lost 6 bases, and 7 bases lay between the germline ends. In DNA form, the CDR3 reads TGTGCCAGCAGCGTAGGACCGATTAATTCACCCCTCCACTTT. It translates to CASSVGPINSPLHF.

The V call is TRBV18, the J call TRBJ2-5; TRBD1 aligns across 8 bases. This CDR3 has 14 amino acids. V lost 3 bases, J lost 5 bases, and 5 bases stayed unmatched. The germline gives CDR1 KGHSH, CDR2 LQKENI. The CDR3 sequence: CASSPDRAGETQYF. The CDR3 coding sequence is TGTGCCAGCTCACCGGACAGGGCGGGGGAGACCCAGTACTTC. Together with reference TRBV18 and TRBJ2-5, the CDR3 gives the full variable domain: NAGVMQNPRHLVRRRGQEARLRCSPMKGHSHVYWYRQLPEEGLKFMVYLQKENIIDESGMPKERFSAEFPKEGPSILRIQQVVRGDSAAYFCASSPDRAGETQYFGPGTRLLVL.

The V call is TRBV9, the J call TRBJ2-5; D not certain. The germline CDR1 and CDR2 sequences are SGDLS and YYNGEE. The CDR3 is made up of 15 amino acids. V lost 0 bases and J lost 9, with 18 bases in between. CDR3 bases: TGTGCCAGCAGCGTAGCTGTCCTTGAGTCGGAACCCCAGTACTTC. This translates into CASSVAVLESEPQYF.

J is TRBJ1-6 and V is TRBV3-1 (or the pseudogene TRBV3-2), with TRBD1 identical over 7 bases. The CDR3 runs to 15 residues. Germline CDR1 is LGHDT and CDR2 is YNNKEL (reference sequence). The V and J ends lost 5 bases and 6 bases, in that order; junction bases with no gene match: 7. The CDR3 here is CASSVEGGFNSPLHF. The CDR3 nucleotides are TGTGCCAGCAGCGTCGAAGGGGGCTTTAATTCACCCCTCCACTTT.

V and J are TRBV12-3 or TRBV12-4 and TRBJ1-1; D gene ambiguous. The V end was cut by 7 bases, the J end by 0 bases, with 6 bases between. The CDR3 totals 12 residues. CDR3 in amino acids: CASNRLNTEAFF. The CDR3, as DNA: TGTGCCAGCAATAGGTTGAACACTGAAGCTTTCTTT.

The gene calls are TRBV6-6 and TRBJ1-1, with TRBD1 identical over 10 bases. This CDR3 contains 16 residues. Germline V gene sequence: CDR1 MNHNY, CDR2 SVGAGI (reference sequence). With 5 bases clipped from V and 7 bases from J, the junction kept 13 bases outside the gene matches. Here the CDR3 DNA reads TGTGCCAGCAGTACACCAGACAGGGGGCGAGGGATTGAAGCTTTCTTT. Translating gives CASSTPDRGRGIEAFF.

This clone was seen a single time. The J gene is TRBJ2-2, the V gene TRBV28; D is ambiguous. V lost 8 bases and J 1 base, leaving 8 bases between the germline ends. CDR3 length: 13 residues. Germline CDR1 MDHEN, CDR2 SYDVKM. CDR3: CASGEGNTGELFF. CDR3 sequence (DNA): TGTGCCAGCGGGGAAGGGAACACCGGGGAGCTGTTTTTT.

Comments on this clone: A read error may produce the germline difference seen at one junction end. The J gene is TRBJ1-2, the V gene TRBV7-8; maybe TRBD1 (6 bases). Germline assignment: CDR1 SGHVS and CDR2 FQNEAQ. The CDR3 has 12 residues. The CDR3 sequence is CASSLAGAGYTF. Written as DNA, the CDR3 is TGTGCCAGCAGCCTAGCAGGGGCTGGCTACACCTTC.

This rearrangement joins TRBV5-4 to TRBJ2-3; either TRBD1 or TRBD2 may supply D (5 bases each). This CDR3 has 14 amino acids. V was pared by 3 bases and J by 5 bases, with 13 bases between. Germline assignment: CDR1 SGHNT and CDR2 YYREEE (reference sequence). The CDR3, as DNA: TGTGCCAGCAGCTCGGGACGCTCCCAAGATACGCAGTATTTT. Translated, it gives CASSSGRSQDTQYF.

This clone was picked up a small number of times. The rearrangement links TRBV5-1 to TRBJ1-2; the D gene is possibly TRBD1 (6 bases). The ends were cut back, 0 bases at V and 4 bases at J, with 10 bases in the middle. The CDR3 length is 14 residues. CDR1 is SGHRS and CDR2 is YFSETQ in the germline V gene. CDR3 sequence: CASSLAGGSYGYTF. As DNA, the CDR3 is TGCGCCAGCAGCTTGGCCGGGGGCTCCTATGGCTACACCTTC.

The chain employs TRBV18 and TRBJ1-2, with a weak D call TRBD1 (5 bases). V was cut by 0 bases and J by 2 bases, with 10 bases left in between. CDR1 and CDR2 (germline): KGHSH, LQKENI. CDR3 length: 15 residues. CDR3 nucleotide sequence: TGTGCCAGCTCACCACCTGGAGGGGCGAACTATGGCTACACCTTC. Translating it yields CASSPPGGANYGYTF.

The rearrangement links TRBV11-2 to TRBJ1-3; D call uncertain. Germline loops: CDR1 SGHAT, CDR2 FQNNGV. V lost 1 base, J lost 4 bases, and 14 bases lay in between. The CDR3 totals 16 residues. The CDR3 sequence is CASSLGQRSGGNTIYF. CDR3 DNA: TGTGCCAGCAGCTTAGGCCAAAGATCGGGGGGAAACACCATATATTTT.

The chain joins TRBV5-1 to TRBJ1-3; D remains unclear. V shed 0 bases and J shed 4 bases, with 14 bases lying between them. The CDR3 contains 16 residues. CDR1 is SGHRS and CDR2 is YFSETQ in the germline V gene. The CDR3 region has the DNA TGCGCCAGCAGCTTGGGCGGCCCTCAGGCCGGAAACACCATATATTTT. It is translated as CASSLGGPQAGNTIYF.

This clone has just a few counts. This sample also contains other DNA sequences that code for the same CDR3. The V and J genes are TRBV3-1 (or the pseudogene TRBV3-2) and TRBJ1-1; 8 positions agree with TRBD1. Germline V gene lookup returns CDR1 LGHDT and CDR2 YNNKEL (reference sequence). The CDR3 sequence is 14 residues long. Trimming at V came to 5 bases and at J to 1 base, leaving 3 bases not matched to a gene. CDR3 residues: CASSAQGGNTEAFF. The CDR3 DNA reads as TGTGCCAGCAGCGCACAGGGGGGGAACACTGAAGCTTTCTTT.